This entry describes one T cell receptor beta chain. This record comes from a study of blood T cell repertoires in COVID-19. Study-wide context: Spain, Italy and the United States supplied samples that represented acute and convalescent COVID-19.

Sequencing was performed with immunoSEQ multiplex PCR; in TCRdb, only in-frame clones are kept and a portion is missing. Here the sample spans 120,000 to 150,000 clones, approximately 84% being singletons. CDR3 size: 19 residues. Trimming stripped 6 bases from V and 3 bases from J, with 29 bases between. Germline CDR1 LGHNT, CDR2 FRNRAP. The cohort comprised adults aged 18 to 89 years residing in some 24 US areas. This sequence joins TRBV12-5 and TRBJ2-5; D is possibly TRBD1 (6 bases). The receptor was isolated from a man between 45 and 60 years old in a cohort exposed to, infected with or recovered from COVID-19 (not recorded which). Sequencing input: PBMCs or T cells enriched from blood (not recorded which). In DNA, the CDR3 is TGTGCTAGTGGAAAGCCCAGCCGGGCCATTAAGGGGGAAGAAGAGACCCAGTACTTC. It specifies CASGKPSRAIKGEEETQYF.